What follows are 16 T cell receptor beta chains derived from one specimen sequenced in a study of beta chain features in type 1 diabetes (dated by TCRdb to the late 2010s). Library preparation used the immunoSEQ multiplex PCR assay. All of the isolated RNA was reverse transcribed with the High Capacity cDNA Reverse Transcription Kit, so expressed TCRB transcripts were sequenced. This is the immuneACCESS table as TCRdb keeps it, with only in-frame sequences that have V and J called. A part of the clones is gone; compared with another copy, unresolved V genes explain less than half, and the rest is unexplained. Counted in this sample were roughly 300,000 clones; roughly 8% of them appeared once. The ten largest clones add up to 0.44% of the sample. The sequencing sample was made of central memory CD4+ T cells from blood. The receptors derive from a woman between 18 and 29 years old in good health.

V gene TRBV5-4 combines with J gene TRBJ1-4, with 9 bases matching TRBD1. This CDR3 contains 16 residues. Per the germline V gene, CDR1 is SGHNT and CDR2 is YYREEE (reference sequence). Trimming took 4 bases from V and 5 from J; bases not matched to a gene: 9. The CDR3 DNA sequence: TGTGCCAGCAGCGCGCCCCGAGGACAGGGGAATGAAAAACTGTTTTTT. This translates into CASSAPRGQGNEKLFF.

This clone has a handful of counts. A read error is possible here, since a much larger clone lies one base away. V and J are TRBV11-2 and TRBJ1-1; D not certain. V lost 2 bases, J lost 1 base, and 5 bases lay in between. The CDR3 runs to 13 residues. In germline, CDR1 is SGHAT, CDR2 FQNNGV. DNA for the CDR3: TGTGCCAGCAGCTTATACCAGAACACTGAAGCTTTCTTT. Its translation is CASSLYQNTEAFF.

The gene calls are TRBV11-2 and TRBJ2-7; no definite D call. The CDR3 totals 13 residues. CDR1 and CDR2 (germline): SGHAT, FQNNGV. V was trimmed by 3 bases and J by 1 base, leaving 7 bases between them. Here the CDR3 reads CASSFRESYEQYF. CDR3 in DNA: TGTGCCAGCAGCTTTAGGGAATCCTACGAGCAGTACTTC.

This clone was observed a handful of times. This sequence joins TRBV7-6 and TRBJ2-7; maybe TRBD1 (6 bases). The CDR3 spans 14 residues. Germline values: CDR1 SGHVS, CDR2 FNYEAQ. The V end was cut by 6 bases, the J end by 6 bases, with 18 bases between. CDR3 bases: TGTGCCAGCAGTCAAGCTGTACAGGGTACCGAGCAGTACTTC. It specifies CASSQAVQGTEQYF. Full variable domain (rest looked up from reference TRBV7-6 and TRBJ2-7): GAGVSQSPRYKVTKRGQDVALRCDPISGHVSLYWYRQALGQGPEFLTYFNYEAQQDKSGLPNDRFSAERPEGSISTLTIQRTEQRDSAMYRCASSQAVQGTEQYFGPGTRLTVT.

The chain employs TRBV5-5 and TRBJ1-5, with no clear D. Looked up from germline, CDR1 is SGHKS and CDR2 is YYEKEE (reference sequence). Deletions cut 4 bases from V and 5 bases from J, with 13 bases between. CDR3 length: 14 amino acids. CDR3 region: CASSRTSGDQPQHF. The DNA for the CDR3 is TGTGCCAGCAGCCGAACGTCAGGCGATCAGCCCCAGCATTTT.

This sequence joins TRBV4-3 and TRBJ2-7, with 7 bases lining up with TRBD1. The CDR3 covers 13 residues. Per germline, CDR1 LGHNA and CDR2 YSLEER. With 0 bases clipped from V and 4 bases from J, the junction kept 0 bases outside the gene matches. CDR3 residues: CASSQETGYEQYF. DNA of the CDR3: TGCGCCAGCAGCCAAGAGACAGGGTACGAGCAGTACTTC.

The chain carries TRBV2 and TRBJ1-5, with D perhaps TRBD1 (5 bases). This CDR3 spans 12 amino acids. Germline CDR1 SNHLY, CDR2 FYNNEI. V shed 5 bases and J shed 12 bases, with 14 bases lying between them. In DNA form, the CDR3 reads TGTGCCAGCAGTCAACCCCGACAGAACCAGCATTTT. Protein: CASSQPRQNQHF.

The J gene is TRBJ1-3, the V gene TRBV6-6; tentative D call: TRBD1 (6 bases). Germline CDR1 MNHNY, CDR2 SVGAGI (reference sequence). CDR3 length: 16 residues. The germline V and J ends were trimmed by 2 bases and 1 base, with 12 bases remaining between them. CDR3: CASSYGDMRSGNTIYF. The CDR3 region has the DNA TGTGCCAGCAGTTACGGGGACATGCGGTCTGGAAACACCATATATTTT.

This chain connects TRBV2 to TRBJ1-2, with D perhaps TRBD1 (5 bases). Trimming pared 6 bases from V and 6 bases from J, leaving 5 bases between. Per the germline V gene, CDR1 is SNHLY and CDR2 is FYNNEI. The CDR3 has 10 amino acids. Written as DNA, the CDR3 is TGTGCCAGCAGGGGGGATGGCTACACCTTC. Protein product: CASRGDGYTF.

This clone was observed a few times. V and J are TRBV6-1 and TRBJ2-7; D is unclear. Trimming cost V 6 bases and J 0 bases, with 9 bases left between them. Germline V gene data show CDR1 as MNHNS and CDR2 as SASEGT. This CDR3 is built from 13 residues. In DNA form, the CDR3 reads TGTGCCAGCAGCCTTATAGTCTCCTACGAGCAGTACTTC. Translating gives CASSLIVSYEQYF.

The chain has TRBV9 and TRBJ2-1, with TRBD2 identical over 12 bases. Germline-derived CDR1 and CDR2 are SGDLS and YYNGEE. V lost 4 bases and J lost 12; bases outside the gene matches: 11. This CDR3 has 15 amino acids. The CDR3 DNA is TGTGCCAGCAGCCGGGAGACTAGCGGGAGTTCACGGCAGTTCTTC. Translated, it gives CASSRETSGSSRQFF.

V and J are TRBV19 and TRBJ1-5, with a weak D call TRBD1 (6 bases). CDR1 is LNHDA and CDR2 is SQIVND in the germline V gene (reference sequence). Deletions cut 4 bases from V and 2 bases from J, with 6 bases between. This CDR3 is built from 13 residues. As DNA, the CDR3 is TGTGCCAGTAGTACAGGGGGCAATCAGCCCCAGCATTTT. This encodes CASSTGGNQPQHF.

In nucleotides, the CDR3 is TGTGCCAGCAGTTTACAAGCTCAGCCCCAGCATTTT. Translated, it gives CASSLQAQPQHF. The chain is built from TRBV28 and TRBJ1-5; no definite D call. The CDR3 runs to 12 residues. CDR1 is MDHEN, CDR2 SYDVKM, per germline. Trimming shortened V by 2 bases and J by 6 bases, and 5 bases separated the two germline ends. The complete variable domain, with remaining parts taken from reference TRBV28 and TRBJ1-5, reads DVKVTQSSRYLVKRTGEKVFLECVQDMDHENMFWYRQDPGLGLRLIYFSYDVKMKEKGDIPEGYSVSREKKERFSLILESASTNQTSMYLCASSLQAQPQHFGDGTRLSIL.

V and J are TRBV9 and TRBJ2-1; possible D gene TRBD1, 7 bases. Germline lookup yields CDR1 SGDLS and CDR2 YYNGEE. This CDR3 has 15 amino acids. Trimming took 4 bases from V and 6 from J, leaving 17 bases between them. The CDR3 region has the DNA TGTGCCAGCAGCCCGCAACAGGGGACTTTCAATGAGCAGTTCTTC. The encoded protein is CASSPQQGTFNEQFF.

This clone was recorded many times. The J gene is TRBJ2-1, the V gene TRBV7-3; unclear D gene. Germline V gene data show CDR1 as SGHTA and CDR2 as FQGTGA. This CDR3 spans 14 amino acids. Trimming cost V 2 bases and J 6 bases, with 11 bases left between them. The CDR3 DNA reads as TGTGCCAGCAGCTTATCGGCCTTAAGCAATGAGCAGTTCTTC. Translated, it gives CASSLSALSNEQFF.

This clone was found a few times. The CDR3 coding sequence is TGTGCCAGCAGCGTAAGCGGGAGGCCCGTAGGAGAGACCCAGTACTTC. Its protein is CASSVSGRPVGETQYF. The chain recombines TRBV9 with TRBJ2-5; 9 positions match TRBD2. There are 16 residues in the CDR3. V shed 1 base and J 4 bases; nucleotides not matched to a gene: 8. CDR1 is SGDLS, CDR2 YYNGEE, per germline. The variable domain in full, with the rest retrieved from reference TRBV9 and TRBJ2-5, is DSGVTQTPKHLITATGQRVTLRCSPRSGDLSVYWYQQSLDQGLQFLIQYYNGEERAKGNILERFSAQQFPDLHSELNLSSLELGDSALYFCASSVSGRPVGETQYFGPGTRLLVL.